This TCR beta chain was found in a study of graft-versus-host responses after intestinal transplantation. Study-level background: Among the recipients, all got anti-thymocyte globulin induction and then tacrolimus and steroids for 3 to 4 years.

This table comes from immunoSEQ multiplex PCR, and its TCRdb copy is limited to in-frame clones, with some not included. The sample records about 88,000 clones, roughly 92% being singletons. As to this clone: Its specificity is unknown. This sample also contains other DNA sequences that code for the same CDR3.

This CDR3 contains 11 residues. Germline-derived CDR1 and CDR2 are DFQATT and SNEGSKA (reference sequence). V lost 6 bases and J 9 bases, leaving 12 bases between the germline ends. Study-wide findings and caveats: There were GvH clones found in recipient marrow, and some of them appeared first in ileum or blood.

The TCR originated in a human donor who received an intestinal transplant. Sequencing was performed on unstimulated CD4+ T cells sorted from spleen or lymph node cells, taken before intestinal transplant. J is TRBJ2-1 and V is TRBV20-1, with D possibly matching TRBD1 (5 bases). CDR3: CSARVDIEQFF. The CDR3 nucleotides read TGCAGTGCCAGGGTAGATATTGAGCAGTTCTTC.